This paragraph covers one T cell receptor (beta chain) sequence. This clone was seen only a few times. It has no known antigen specificity. Gene labels and germline sequences for this entry follow the mouse. Read data end 1 residue before the CDR3 end; the end is taken from the germline J gene. V is clipped by 1 base and J by 6 bases, and the sequence between their germline boundaries is 13 bases long. The CDR3 runs 14 residues from the cysteine to the phenylalanine. Only the CDR3 bases that were read are kept: 39 of them, in frame from base 1. Based on the germline V gene (reference sequence), the CDR1 and CDR2 sequences are KGHPV and FQNQEV. This sample was taken from a study of tissue T cells after allogeneic stem cell transplantation (dated by TCRdb to between 2021 and 2024). Notes on the research overall: Using research autopsies of patients with and without GVHD, plus mouse models of GVHD, the study profiled TCR beta repertoires across many tissues. The human arm was conducted as a prospective observational study, and neither blinding nor randomization was performed.

Paper-wide results and their limitations: Only a few T cell clones appeared in more than one patient, yet motif-based clustering showed tissue-specific repertoire signatures that were shared between patients. Within patients, how anatomically similar tissues were was a major factor shaping TCR repertoire composition, regardless of disease or transplant status. The patient cohort was small and varied clinically, and sampling depth was recognized as a limitation. The study did not establish which tissue TCRs were alloreactive or antigen-specific, and some clones may have been host cells that persisted. In both patients and mice, T cells from blood and spleen picked up only a limited part of the TCR repertoire that was detected in tissues.

The library was produced with the immunoSEQ multiplex PCR assay. TCRbeta CDR3 sequencing was performed at survey depth by Adaptive Biotechnologies, and CDR3 sequences, V/J genes, productive frequency and template counts were reported. TCR beta CDR3 regions were amplified from genomic DNA rather than RNA. As for how the authors treated the data: Jensen-Shannon divergence was used to quantify pairwise repertoire overlap between tissues, with a value of 1 meaning complete divergence and a value of 0 meaning identical repertoires. Tissues were clustered by single-linkage agglomerative hierarchical clustering of pairwise JSD values, and the clustering results were displayed as dendrograms. GLIPH2 was run on all patient samples with simulation_depth 1000, kmer_min_depth 3 and cdr3_length_cutoff 8, and groups with more than two unique CDR3s were retained. A standardized tissue-overlap score was generated by extrapolating Jaccard GLIPH-group overlap across patients to a standard repertoire size of 1000 clones. Linear mixed-effect models, with tissue as a fixed effect and individual as a random effect, were used to test how diversity related to clinical or experimental variables. TCRdb obtained this table from immuneACCESS and retained in-frame rearrangements with V and J assigned. These tables miss some clones; where compared with another copy, unresolved V genes account for less than half of the shortfall, and the remainder is unexplained. The DNA gave D and trimming, while V, J and clone size come from that table. This sample comprises some 10,000 clones, roughly 44% of them detected only once. In total, the top ten clones hold 1.4% to 1.5% of the sample.

The sample's time point label, in plain terms: mouse harvest day 7 after allogeneic transplant. Each mouse graft consisted of 10^7 T-cell-depleted bone marrow cells plus 10^6 splenic CD5+ T cells and was given by tail vein injection. To model GVHD in mice, a major MHC-mismatch B6 (H2b) into BALB/c (H2d) model was used, and tissues were profiled at day 7 or 14. On day 7 or 14 post-transplant, mouse tissues and retro-orbital blood were harvested with separate sterile tools for each animal, and livers were flushed beforehand. Before genomic DNA isolation with the DNeasy Blood & Tissue Kit, mouse tissues were minced using razor blades in buffered saline.

The sequence joins TRBV26 to TRBJ2-7, with the D call perhaps TRBD1 or TRBD2, each one matching 6 bases. Source material: skin. The receptor comes from a female BALB/c mouse given C57BL/6 T cells with graft-versus-host disease after an allogeneic hematopoietic cell transplant. The sequenced CDR3 bases are TGTGCCAGCAGTCTGTTGGGGGCGCGGGGTGAACAGTAC. It codes for CASSLLGARGEQY. The full CDR3 sequence reads CASSLLGARGEQYF.